This TCR beta chain was captured by sequencing in a study of blood T cell repertoires in COVID-19. Looking at the study overall: Spain, Italy and the United States supplied samples that represented acute and convalescent COVID-19.

Assay: immunoSEQ multiplex PCR; the TCRdb copy retains only in-frame clones and omits some. The table lists 75,000 to 95,000 clones, roughly three quarters of them singletons. V lost 4 bases to trimming and J lost 9 bases; unmatched junction nucleotides: 5. CDR1 and CDR2 from the germline V gene are SGHDN and FVKESK. The length of the CDR3 is 13 residues. The TCR originated in a man aged 55 to 70 with COVID-19, enrolled during active disease. The sequenced sample consisted of peripheral blood. V is TRBV14 and J is TRBJ2-1; 8 bases are shared with TRBD2. CDR3 sequence (DNA): TGTGCCAGCAGCCCGGGACTAGTTGCTGAGCAGTTCTTC. This encodes CASSPGLVAEQFF.